These 32 T cell receptor beta chains were all obtained from the same sample, sequenced in a study of vaccination and CD4 T cells after COVID-19. The Oncomine TCR Beta short-read assay sequenced DNA from cultured CD4+ T cells. TCRdb reanalysed the PCR reads using MiXCR and keeps one entry per CDR3 protein. The sample contains about 4,600 distinct CDR3 sequences, roughly 29% of which appear only once. The treatment denotes: roughly nine-day PBMC culture with coronavirus spike peptide pools or control peptides (ViraFEST assay). Antigens for these TCRs are unknown. Sequencing input: CD4+ T cells from blood, cultured in vitro. These receptors were obtained from a human donor who had recovered from COVID-19.

The chain employs TRBV18 and TRBJ2-6, with 8 nucleotides matching TRBD1. The CDR3 has 20 amino acids. Germline CDR1 is KGHSH and CDR2 is LQKENI. V shed 4 bases and J 0 bases; nucleotides not matched to a gene: 14. CDR3 DNA sequence: TGTGCCAGCTCACGAACCCGCCCCGGGACAGGCCACTCTGGGGCCAACGTCCTGACTTTC. It yields the protein CASSRTRPGTGHSGANVLTF.

This clonotype was counted only a few times. The genes are TRBV27 and TRBJ1-5, with D possibly TRBD1 on 5 matching bases. The germline V gene encodes CDR1 MNHEY and CDR2 SMNVEV (reference sequence). The CDR3 length is 14 residues. The V gene lost 10 bases and the J gene lost 2 bases, with 15 bases spanning the gap. CDR3 coding DNA: TGTGCCACGGGGGACCCCTCCCGCAATCAGCCCCAGCATTTT. Its protein is CATGDPSRNQPQHF.

The chain links TRBV20-1 to TRBJ1-5, with 10 positions matching TRBD1. Germline loops: CDR1 DFQATT, CDR2 SNEGSKA (reference sequence). CDR3 length: 14 amino acids. The ends lost 6 bases at V and 2 bases at J; junction bases unmatched: 4. CDR3 loop: CSAKTGGGNQPQHF. In nucleotides, the CDR3 is TGCAGTGCGAAGACAGGGGGCGGCAATCAGCCCCAGCATTTT.

This clonotype was detected a few times. V and J are TRBV7-9 and TRBJ1-1; D remains ambiguous. Germline V lookup: CDR1 SEHNR, CDR2 FQNEAQ (reference sequence). CDR3 size: 12 residues. V gave up 7 bases and J gave up 7 bases, with 13 bases separating them. The CDR3 nucleotides read TGTGCCAGCACTCGGACGGACTTTGAAGCTTTCTTT. Its translation is CASTRTDFEAFF.

This clonotype has more than one count but fewer than ten. The chain joins TRBV2 to TRBJ1-2; D is uncertain. Trimming shortened V by 4 bases and J by 2 bases, and 5 bases separated the two germline ends. This CDR3 spans 12 amino acids. Germline loops: CDR1 SNHLY, CDR2 FYNNEI. CDR3 protein: CASSVRNYGYTF. CDR3 in DNA: TGTGCCAGCAGTGTCAGGAACTATGGCTACACCTTC.

The V and J genes are TRBV2 and TRBJ2-5, with 7 bases matching TRBD1. The CDR3 runs 14 residues. V shed 6 bases, J shed 9 bases, and the junction held 13 bases outside the gene matches. Germline lookup yields CDR1 SNHLY and CDR2 FYNNEI. The chain's CDR3 is CASSANLRDSPQYF. CDR3 DNA sequence: TGTGCCAGCAGCGCGAACCTCCGGGACAGTCCCCAGTACTTC. The variable domain in full, completed from reference TRBV2 and TRBJ2-5, reads EPEVTQTPSHQVTQMGQEVILRCVPISNHLYFYWYRQILGQKVEFLVSFYNNEISEKSEIFDDQFSVERPDGSNFTLKIRSTKLEDSAMYFCASSANLRDSPQYFGPGTRLLVL.

The rearrangement joins TRBV30 to TRBJ1-2, with D possibly being TRBD1 (5 bases). Looked up from germline, CDR1 is GTSNPN and CDR2 is SVGIG (reference sequence). Trimming took 3 bases from V and 0 from J, leaving 8 bases between them. CDR3 length: 13 residues. The CDR3 sequence is CAWRLQANYGYTF. The CDR3 DNA follows: TGTGCCTGGAGGCTACAGGCTAACTATGGCTACACCTTC.

This sequence joins TRBV11-1 and TRBJ1-1; D may be TRBD1 (5 bases). Trimming took off 4 bases at V and 6 bases at J, with 12 bases between the two ends. Germline V gene sequence: CDR1 SGHAT, CDR2 FQDESV (reference sequence). This CDR3 comprises 13 residues. Here the CDR3 DNA reads TGTGCCAGCAGCTGGCGGGGGTCGGCTGAAGCTTTCTTT. Encoded protein: CASSWRGSAEAFF.

The chain combines TRBV6-1 with TRBJ2-5; 8 bases match TRBD2. Trimming took 5 bases from V and 3 from J; bases not matched to a gene: 14. CDR1 and CDR2 from the germline V gene are MNHNS and SASEGT. The CDR3 runs 17 residues. The DNA for the CDR3 is TGTGCCAGCAGTCTATACGGGGGGGCGACCTCGAAAGAGACCCAGTACTTC. The encoded protein is CASSLYGGATSKETQYF.

On this clonotype: This could be a read error, since a much larger clone is one nucleotide away. The gene calls are TRBV6-1 and TRBJ1-6; D is perhaps TRBD1 (5 bases). Trimming took off 5 bases at V and 11 bases at J, with 19 bases between the two ends. This CDR3 has 15 residues. CDR1 and CDR2 from the germline V gene are MNHNS and SASEGT. DNA of the CDR3: TGTGCCAGCAGTAAGCAGACAAAAGGGACGACACCCCTCCACTTT. Amino acids: CASSKQTKGTTPLHF.

This clonotype appeared a few times. The chain carries TRBV2 and TRBJ2-1; either TRBD1 or TRBD2 may supply D (6 bases each). Looked up from germline, CDR1 is SNHLY and CDR2 is FYNNEI. The V end was cut by 3 bases, the J end by 8 bases, with 14 bases between. The CDR3 has 14 amino acids. The CDR3 nucleotides read TGTGCCAGCAGTGATCGGACAGCGGGCGATGAGCAGTTCTTC. It translates to CASSDRTAGDEQFF.

This sequence joins TRBV4-1 and TRBJ2-7; D might be TRBD1 (5 bases). Germline assignment: CDR1 MGHRA and CDR2 YSYEKL. The CDR3 spans 13 residues. Trimming removed 0 bases at V and 9 bases at J, with 12 bases between. CDR3 sequence: CASSQDQGMVQYF. CDR3 DNA: TGCGCCAGCAGCCAAGATCAGGGAATGGTGCAGTACTTC.

This clonotype is termed medium-sized. V gene TRBV20-1 combines with J gene TRBJ1-2; D gene uncertain. Between the trimmed V and J ends, which lost 5 bases and 3 bases, there was a span of 7 bases. The CDR3 sequence is 11 residues long. Germline CDR1 reads DFQATT; CDR2 reads SNEGSKA (reference sequence). The CDR3 bases are TGCAGTGCTTCAGCGGACTATGGCTACACCTTC. It codes for CSASADYGYTF.

This clonotype is labeled as medium-sized (0.01 to 0.1%). The V gene is TRBV5-4, the J gene TRBJ2-5; 9 nucleotides match TRBD1. Germline loops: CDR1 SGHNT, CDR2 YYREEE (reference sequence). This CDR3 region has 16 residues. V shed 4 bases, J shed 5 bases, and the junction held 12 bases outside the gene matches. The CDR3 region has the DNA TGTGCCAGCAGCACTGCAGGGACAGGGAGTTTGGAGACCCAGTACTTC. It translates to CASSTAGTGSLETQYF.

The chain couples TRBV6-1 to TRBJ2-7; D may be TRBD1 (5 bases). Germline V gene data show CDR1 as MNHNS and CDR2 as SASEGT. Trimming stripped 4 bases from V and 1 base from J, with 11 bases between. There are 14 residues in the CDR3. CDR3 bases: TGTGCCAGCAGTGTTTCAGGGAATTCCTACGAGCAGTACTTC. Protein product: CASSVSGNSYEQYF.

A few counts support this clonotype. The chain couples TRBV20-1 to TRBJ1-2; no clear D gene. CDR1 is DFQATT, CDR2 SNEGSKA, per germline (reference sequence). This CDR3 contains 15 residues. Trimming left V 0 bases short and J 6 bases short, with 17 bases between. Here the CDR3 DNA reads TGCAGTGCTAGAGACGTCCTCAAGGGCCCCCATGGCTACACCTTC. It specifies CSARDVLKGPHGYTF.

The chain has TRBV6-2 or TRBV6-3 and TRBJ1-2; D not resolved. Germline V gene lookup returns CDR1 MNHEY and CDR2 SVGEGT. V was trimmed by 3 bases and J by 1 base, leaving 6 bases between them. The CDR3 spans 13 residues. CDR3 coding DNA: TGTGCCAGCAGTTATGCCAATAACTATGGCTACACCTTC. Translation gives CASSYANNYGYTF.

This clonotype was counted between two and nine times. This rearrangement joins TRBV18 to TRBJ2-1; 7 nucleotides line up with TRBD2. Per the germline V gene, CDR1 is KGHSH and CDR2 is LQKENI. There are 15 residues in the CDR3. Unmatched junction bases numbered 4, after V lost 2 bases and J lost 3 bases. The CDR3 nucleotides are TGTGCCAGCTCACCAGTGACTAGCCACTACAATGAGCAGTTCTTC. As protein: CASSPVTSHYNEQFF.

The chain is built from TRBV5-1 and TRBJ1-1, with a possible D match to TRBD1 (6 bases). Germline assignment: CDR1 SGHRS and CDR2 YFSETQ. Trimming stripped 4 bases from V and 1 base from J, with 11 bases between. This CDR3 region has 14 residues. The CDR3 loop is CASSHGTTNTEAFF. For the CDR3, the DNA is TGCGCCAGCAGCCACGGGACAACGAACACTGAAGCTTTCTTT.

This clonotype has more than one count but fewer than ten. CDR3 in amino acids: CASREGWENYGYTF. In nucleotides, the CDR3 is TGTGCCAGCCGGGAAGGTTGGGAGAACTATGGCTACACCTTC. This rearrangement joins TRBV6-1 to TRBJ1-2; the D is unclear. Germline CDR1 and CDR2: MNHNS and SASEGT. This CDR3 has 14 amino acids. Trimming removed 8 bases at V and 2 bases at J, with 15 bases between.

The table lists this clonotype with a few counts. The V gene is TRBV7-6, the J gene TRBJ1-1, with no clear D. Germline CDR1 reads SGHVS; CDR2 reads FNYEAQ. The ends were cut back, 1 base at V and 2 bases at J, with 8 bases in the middle. The CDR3 totals 14 residues. The CDR3 is CASSLVVGNTEAFF. Written as DNA, the CDR3 is TGTGCCAGCAGCTTAGTGGTCGGAAACACTGAAGCTTTCTTT.

The gene calls are TRBV20-1 and TRBJ2-7; D possibly corresponds to TRBD2 (6 bases). The CDR3 covers 13 residues. Between the trimmed V and J ends, which lost 6 bases and 5 bases, there was a span of 17 bases. Germline V gene data show CDR1 as DFQATT and CDR2 as SNEGSKA (reference sequence). The CDR3: CSAITPGVHEQYF. The CDR3, as DNA: TGCAGTGCCATAACGCCGGGGGTTCACGAGCAGTACTTC.

This clonotype was detected only a few times. The CDR3 DNA reads as TGTGCCAGCAGCTTGACGTTTGGAGGGGGCGGTGAGCAGTTCTTC. Its translation is CASSLTFGGGGEQFF. V and J are TRBV11-3 and TRBJ2-1, with D possibly matching TRBD1 (7 bases). CDR1 is SGHNT, CDR2 YENEEA, per germline. Between the trimmed V and J ends, which lost 3 bases and 9 bases, there was a span of 18 bases. The CDR3 length is 15 residues.

The chain recombines TRBV20-1 with TRBJ1-4; no clear D. There are 13 residues in the CDR3. Germline loops: CDR1 DFQATT, CDR2 SNEGSKA (reference sequence). V shed 5 bases and J shed 7 bases, with 14 bases lying between them. The CDR3, as DNA: TGCAGTGCTCAGGAGGGCTTTGCTGAAAAACTGTTTTTT. Translation: CSAQEGFAEKLFF.

There are a few counts of this clonotype. This sequence joins TRBV5-4 and TRBJ1-2; 10 positions match TRBD1. The CDR3 length is 14 residues. Germline CDR1 and CDR2: SGHNT and YYREEE (reference sequence). J gave up 5 bases and V 4 bases, and 5 bases lay outside the gene matches. The CDR3 DNA reads as TGTGCCAGCAGCGTGGGGGGACAGGGGTATGGCTACACCTTC. Amino acid sequence: CASSVGGQGYGYTF.

V is TRBV12-5 and J is TRBJ2-2; 7 nucleotides match TRBD1. Germline CDR1 and CDR2: LGHNT and FRNRAP. Germline trimming cut 3 bases from V and 4 bases from J; bases unmatched to any gene: 5. This CDR3 region has 15 residues. The CDR3 loop reads CASGLGDRATGELFF. Written as DNA, the CDR3 is TGTGCTAGTGGTTTAGGTGACAGGGCCACCGGGGAGCTGTTTTTT. Using reference TRBV12-5 and TRBJ2-2 for the parts outside the CDR3, the full variable domain is DARVTQTPRHKVTEMGQEVTMRCQPILGHNTVFWYRQTMMQGLELLAYFRNRAPLDDSGMPKDRFSAEMPDATLATLKIQPSEPRDSAVYFCASGLGDRATGELFFGEGSRLTVL.

This clonotype was seen only a few times. V and J are TRBV12-3 or TRBV12-4 and TRBJ2-5; 7 bases match TRBD1. The CDR3 covers 14 residues. With V trimmed by 0 bases and J by 5 bases, 3 bases remained unmatched. The CDR3 coding sequence is TGTGCCAGCAGTTTAGCGACAGGGTCGGAGACCCAGTACTTC. It translates to CASSLATGSETQYF.

This clonotype was seen a handful of times. The chain couples TRBV20-1 to TRBJ2-3; 15 nucleotides align to TRBD2. Germline loops: CDR1 DFQATT, CDR2 SNEGSKA (reference sequence). This CDR3 contains 15 residues. With 3 bases clipped from V and 3 bases from J, the junction kept 1 base outside the gene matches. The CDR3 loop reads CSASGTSGGTDTQYF. In DNA form, the CDR3 reads TGCAGTGCTAGCGGGACTAGCGGGGGGACAGATACGCAGTATTTT.

In its sample, this clonotype was seen a few times. The chain combines TRBV20-1 with TRBJ2-3, with D possibly matching TRBD2 (6 bases). Per germline, CDR1 DFQATT and CDR2 SNEGSKA (reference sequence). V was pared by 6 bases and J by 2 bases, with 18 bases between. The CDR3 covers 15 residues. The CDR3 DNA reads as TGCAGTGCAACCCAGACTAGGAGATACACAGATACGCAGTATTTT. Translated: CSATQTRRYTDTQYF.

This clonotype has a handful of counts. CDR3 nucleotides: TGTGCCAGTAAGCCCGTGGGGGCGGCTGAAGCTTTCTTT. It yields the protein CASKPVGAAEAFF. This chain uses TRBV19 with TRBJ1-1, with D perhaps TRBD1 (6 bases). The V gene's germline CDR1 is LNHDA and CDR2 SQIVND (reference sequence). V was trimmed by 7 bases and J by 6 bases, leaving 15 bases between them. There are 13 residues in the CDR3.

This clonotype was detected a few times. V gene TRBV20-1 combines with J gene TRBJ2-5; the D gene is possibly TRBD2 (5 bases). The CDR3 has 15 amino acids. Germline lookup yields CDR1 DFQATT and CDR2 SNEGSKA (reference sequence). The V end was cut by 6 bases, the J end by 1 base, with 18 bases between. CDR3 nucleotide sequence: TGCAGTGCGGAGGTCTTCGGCCACCTCCAAGAGACCCAGTACTTC. Protein: CSAEVFGHLQETQYF.

This clonotype was counted only a few times. The chain carries TRBV5-4 and TRBJ2-3; TRBD1 matches at 12 bases. Germline assignment: CDR1 SGHNT and CDR2 YYREEE (reference sequence). This CDR3 is built from 18 residues. Germline trimming cut 3 bases from V and 3 bases from J; bases unmatched to any gene: 11. The DNA for the CDR3 is TGTGCCAGCAGCTGGACGGGACAGGGGGCGGTAGGGACAGATACGCAGTATTTT. It translates to CASSWTGQGAVGTDTQYF.